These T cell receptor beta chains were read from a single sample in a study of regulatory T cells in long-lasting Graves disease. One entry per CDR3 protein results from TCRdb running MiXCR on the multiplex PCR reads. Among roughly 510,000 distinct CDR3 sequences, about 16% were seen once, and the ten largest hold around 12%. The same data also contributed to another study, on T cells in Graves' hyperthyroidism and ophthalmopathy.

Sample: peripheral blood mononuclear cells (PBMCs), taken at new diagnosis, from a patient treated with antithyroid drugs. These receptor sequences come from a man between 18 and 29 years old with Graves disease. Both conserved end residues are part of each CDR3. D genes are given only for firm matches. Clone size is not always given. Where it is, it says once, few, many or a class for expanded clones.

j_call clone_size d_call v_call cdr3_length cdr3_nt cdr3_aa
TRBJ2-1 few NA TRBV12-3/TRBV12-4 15 TGTGCCAGCAGTTTCATCCAGGGCCTTATCTATGAGCAGTTCTTC CASSFIQGLIYEQFF
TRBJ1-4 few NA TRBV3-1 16 TGTGCCAGCAGCCAACCTCGTAACCGCGGCGGGGAAAAACTGTTTTTT CASSQPRNRGGEKLFF
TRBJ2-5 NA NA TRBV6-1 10 TGTGCCAGCAGTAAACCTCCCCAGTACTTC CASSKPPQYF
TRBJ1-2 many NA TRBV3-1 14 TGTGCCAGCAGCCAGGACGGGGGAAACTATGGCTACACCTTC CASSQDGGNYGYTF
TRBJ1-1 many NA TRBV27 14 TGTGCCAGCAGTTTCGGTCAGGCGAACACTGAAGCTTTCTTT CASSFGQANTEAFF
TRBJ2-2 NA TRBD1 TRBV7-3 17 TGTGCCAGCAGCTCTTGGACAGGGGGCTTCAACACCGGGGAGCTGTTTTTT CASSSWTGGFNTGELFF
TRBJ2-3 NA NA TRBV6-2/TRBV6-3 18 TGTGCCAGCAGTCGAGACTTGACAGGTTCCAACCCCCCAGATACGCAGTATTTT CASSRDLTGSNPPDTQYF
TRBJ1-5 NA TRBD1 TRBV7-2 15 TGTGCCAGCAGCCGCCGGACAGGGGACAATCAGCCCCAGCATTTT CASSRRTGDNQPQHF
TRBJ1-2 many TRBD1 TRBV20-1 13 TGCAGTGCTAGCGGGACAGGGGAAAATGGCTACACCTTC CSASGTGENGYTF
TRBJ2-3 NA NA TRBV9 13 TGTGCCAGCAGCGGGAGGGTAGCAGATACGCAGTATTTT CASSGRVADTQYF
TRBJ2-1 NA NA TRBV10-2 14 TGCGCCAGCAGTTTCGGGGCGCCCTACAATGAGCAGTTCTTC CASSFGAPYNEQFF
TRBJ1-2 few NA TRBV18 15 TGTGCCAGCCCCCCCCGGAGGGACGTCAACTATGGCTACACCTTC CASPPRRDVNYGYTF
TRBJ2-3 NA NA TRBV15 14 TGTGCCACCAGCAGTTACTGGGGAGGAGATACGCAGTATTTT CATSSYWGGDTQYF
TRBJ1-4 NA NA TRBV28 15 TGTGCCAGCAGTCCTCACTGGAGAACTAATGAAAAACTGTTTTTT CASSPHWRTNEKLFF
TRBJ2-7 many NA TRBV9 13 TGTGCCAGCAGCGTAGGGGCGGCGGGGGAGCAGTACTTC CASSVGAAGEQYF
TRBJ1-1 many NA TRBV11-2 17 TGTGCCAGCAGCTCCCTTTTATCTGGGGAATGGAACACTGAAGCTTTCTTT CASSSLLSGEWNTEAFF
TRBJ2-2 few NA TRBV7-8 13 TGTGCCAGCAGCTTAAGTGGGTCCGGGGAGCTGTTTTTT CASSLSGSGELFF
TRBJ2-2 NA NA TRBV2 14 TGTGCCAGCAGCGGAGGGGCGAACACCGGGGAGCTGTTTTTT CASSGGANTGELFF
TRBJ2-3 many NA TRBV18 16 TGTGCCAGCTCGCCATCCTCTCTAGCGAACACAGATACGCAGTATTTT CASSPSSLANTDTQYF
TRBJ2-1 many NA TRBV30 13 TGTGCCTGGAGGAGTAGACCAGGGAATGAGCAGTTCTTC CAWRSRPGNEQFF
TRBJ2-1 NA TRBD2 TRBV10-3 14 TGTGCCGTCGGGACTAGCGGGAGGAACAATGAGCAGTTCTTC CAVGTSGRNNEQFF
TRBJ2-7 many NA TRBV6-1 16 TGTGCCAGCAGTCATGACAGTGGAGGGGCGACCTACGAGCAGTACTTC CASSHDSGGATYEQYF
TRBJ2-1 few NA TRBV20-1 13 TGCAGTGCTAGCACGGACTCCTACAATGAGCAGTTCTTC CSASTDSYNEQFF
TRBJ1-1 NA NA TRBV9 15 TGTGCCAGCAGCGGGAGGGGCGGGGGGCCCACTGAAGCTTTCTTT CASSGRGGGPTEAFF
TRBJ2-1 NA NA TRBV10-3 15 TGTGCCATCAGTGAAGCCGGGAACTTCTACAATGAGCAGTTCTTC CAISEAGNFYNEQFF
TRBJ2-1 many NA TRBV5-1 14 TGCGCCAGCAGCTTGGCCAGTGGTGACAATGAGCAGTTCTTC CASSLASGDNEQFF
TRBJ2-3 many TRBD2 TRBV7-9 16 TGTGCCAGCAGCTTAGGACTAGCGGGAGATGGAGATACGCAGTATTTT CASSLGLAGDGDTQYF
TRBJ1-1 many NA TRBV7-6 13 TGTGCCAGCAGCGTAGCCATGAACACTGAAGCTTTCTTT CASSVAMNTEAFF
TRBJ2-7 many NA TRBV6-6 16 TGTGCCAGCAGTTACTCGGGCGGAAAGAGCTCCTACGAGCAGTACTTC CASSYSGGKSSYEQYF
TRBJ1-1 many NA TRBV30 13 TGTGCCTGGCGGGAAGGGACGAACACTGAAGCTTTCTTT CAWREGTNTEAFF
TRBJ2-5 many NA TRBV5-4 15 TGTGCCAGCAGCTCCCCCCACAGGACACAAGAGACCCAGTACTTC CASSSPHRTQETQYF
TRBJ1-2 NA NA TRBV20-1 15 TGCAGTGCCCCTCGAGCCCGGCAGGGTATCTATGGCTACACCTTC CSAPRARQGIYGYTF
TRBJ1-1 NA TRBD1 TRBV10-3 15 TGTGCCATCTCATCGGACAGGGCCCTGAACACTGAAGCTTTCTTT CAISSDRALNTEAFF
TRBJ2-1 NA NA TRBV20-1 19 TGCAGTGCTAGAGATCCCGCATGGCTCCCCTCCAGCTCCTACAATGAGCTGTTCTTC CSARDPAWLPSSSYNELFF
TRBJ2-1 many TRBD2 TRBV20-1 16 TGCAGTGCTAGGGCCCGGGGAGCGGGAGTGTTCAATGAGCAGTTCTTC CSARARGAGVFNEQFF
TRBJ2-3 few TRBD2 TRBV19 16 TGTGCCAGTAGCCCGCTAGCGGGGATCTCCGCAGATACGCAGTATTTT CASSPLAGISADTQYF
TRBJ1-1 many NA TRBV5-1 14 TGCGCCAGCAATGCCGAGAGGTTGGACACTGAAGCTTTCTTT CASNAERLDTEAFF
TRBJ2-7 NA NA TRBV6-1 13 TGTGCCGCGACCCGACACCTGCTACGAGACAGCGACTTC CAATRHLLRDSDF
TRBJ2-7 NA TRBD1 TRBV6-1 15 TGTGCCAGCAGCCACACGGGGACAGGGTTCTACGAGCAGTACTTC CASSHTGTGFYEQYF
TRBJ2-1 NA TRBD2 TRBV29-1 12 TGCAGCTCGTGGGCCGGACTAGCTGGGCAGTTCTTC CSSWAGLAGQFF
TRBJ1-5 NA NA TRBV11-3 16 TGTGCCAGCAGCTATAGACACTGCTATAGCAATCAGCCCCAGCATTTT CASSYRHCYSNQPQHF
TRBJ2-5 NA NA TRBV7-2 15 TGTGCCAGCAGCTTAACGACACTGCCTCAAGAGACCCAGTACTTC CASSLTTLPQETQYF
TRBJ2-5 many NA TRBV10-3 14 TGTGCCATCAGTGAGTCAGGGATCCAAGAGACCCAGTACTTC CAISESGIQETQYF
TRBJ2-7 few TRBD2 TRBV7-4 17 TGTGCCAGCACCTTAGGGGTGGGGCTAGCGGGAACCTACGAGCAGTACTTC CASTLGVGLAGTYEQYF
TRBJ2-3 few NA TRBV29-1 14 TGCAGCGTTGAAGGGGGAGGTCTCGCAGATACGCAGTATTTT CSVEGGGLADTQYF
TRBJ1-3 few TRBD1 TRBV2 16 TGTGCCAGCAGTGAAGCCGACAGGGGAACTGGAAACACCATATATTTT CASSEADRGTGNTIYF
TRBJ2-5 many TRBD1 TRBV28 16 TGTGCCAGCAGTTTATTTACTGGACAGGGGCAAGAGACCCAGTACTTC CASSLFTGQGQETQYF
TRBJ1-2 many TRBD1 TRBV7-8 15 TGTGCCAGCAGCCCCCGACAGGGGGCGGGGTATGGCTACACCTTC CASSPRQGAGYGYTF
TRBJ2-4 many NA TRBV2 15 TGTGCCAGCAGGGTTGACAGGTCGGCCAAAAACATTCAGTACTTC CASRVDRSAKNIQYF
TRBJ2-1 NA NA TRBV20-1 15 TGCAGTGCTAGTGTAGGTGCGGCCTCCTACAATGAGCAGTTCTTC CSASVGAASYNEQFF
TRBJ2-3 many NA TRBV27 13 TGTGCCAGCAGTTTAAGAGCAAGGGATACGCAGTATTTT CASSLRARDTQYF
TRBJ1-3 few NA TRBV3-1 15 TGTGCCAGCAGCCCGGACAGAAGCTCTGGAAACACCATATATTTT CASSPDRSSGNTIYF
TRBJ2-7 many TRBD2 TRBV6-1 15 TGTGCCAGCAGGAGACTAGCGGGAGGGTATTACGAGCAGTACTTC CASRRLAGGYYEQYF
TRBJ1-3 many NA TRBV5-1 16 TGTGCCAGCAGCCAAAACGGGGCAGAGGCTGGAAACACCATATATTTT CASSQNGAEAGNTIYF